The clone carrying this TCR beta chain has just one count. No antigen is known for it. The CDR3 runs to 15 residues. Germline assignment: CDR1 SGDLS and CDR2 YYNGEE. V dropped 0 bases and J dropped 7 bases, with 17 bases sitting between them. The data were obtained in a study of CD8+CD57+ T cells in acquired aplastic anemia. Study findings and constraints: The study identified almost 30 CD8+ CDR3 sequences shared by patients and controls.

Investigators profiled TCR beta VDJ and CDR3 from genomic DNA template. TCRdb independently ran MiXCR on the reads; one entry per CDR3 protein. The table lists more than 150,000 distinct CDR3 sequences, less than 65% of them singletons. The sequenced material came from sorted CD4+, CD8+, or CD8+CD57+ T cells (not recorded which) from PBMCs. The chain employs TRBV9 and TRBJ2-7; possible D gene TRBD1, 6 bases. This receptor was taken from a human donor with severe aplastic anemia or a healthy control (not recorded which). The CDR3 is CASSVAPSSGEEQYF. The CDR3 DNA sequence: TGTGCCAGCAGCGTAGCCCCAAGTTCAGGGGAGGAGCAGTACTTC.